These 6 T cell receptor beta chains share one sample of origin, sequenced in a study of blood T cells in healthy people across ages. The second PCR ran about 6 to 12 cycles with a sample-barcoded 5' primer and J-beta primers. From the 5' RACE reads, TCRdb called clonotypes with MiXCR, one entry per CDR3 protein. The sample includes approximately 2,000,000 distinct CDR3 sequences, roughly two fifths of them seen just once. Sequencing used blood. The receptors stem from a human donor in good health.

The rearrangement uses TRBV6-4 and TRBJ2-5; a possible D gene is TRBD1 (5 bases). This CDR3 comprises 14 residues. CDR1 MRHNA and CDR2 SNTAGT come from the germline V gene. Trimming took 6 bases from V and 2 from J, leaving 13 bases between them. CDR3 in amino acids: CASSLGAWQETQYF. DNA of the CDR3: TGTGCCAGCAGCTTAGGGGCCTGGCAAGAGACCCAGTACTTC.

This clonotype has just one count. V is TRBV20-1 and J is TRBJ1-1; TRBD1 might be the D (5 bases). The CDR3 totals 16 residues. Trimming pared 2 bases from V and 4 bases from J, leaving 20 bases between. Per the germline V gene, CDR1 is DFQATT and CDR2 is SNEGSKA (reference sequence). DNA for the CDR3: TGCAGTGCTAGATCGCTCGACGGGACGAAGGGCACTGAAGCTTTCTTT. Translation: CSARSLDGTKGTEAFF.

The V and J genes are TRBV12-5 and TRBJ2-5; no clear D gene. Matching the DNA end better, TRBJ2-7 makes the J call doubtful. Germline V CDR1 and CDR2: LGHNT, FRNRAP. CDR3 length equals 11 residues. CDR3 region: CASGPLYEQYF. CDR3 sequence (DNA): TGTGCTAGTGGACCTCTTTACGAGCAGTACTTC.

J is TRBJ2-1 and V is TRBV25-1; D remains ambiguous. Germline CDR1 is MGHDK and CDR2 is SYGVNS. Deletions cut 1 base from V and 2 bases from J, with 9 bases between. This CDR3 is built from 15 residues. Written as DNA, the CDR3 is TGTGCCAGCAGTGAATTGGGCTCCACCTACAATGAGCAGTTCTTC. This encodes CASSELGSTYNEQFF.

This chain connects TRBV7-8 to TRBJ1-6, with D perhaps matching TRBD1 (5 bases). V was cut by 7 bases and J by 5 bases, with 12 bases left in between. Looked up from germline, CDR1 is SGHVS and CDR2 is FQNEAQ. The CDR3 covers 14 residues. The CDR3 coding sequence is TGTGCCAGCACCCATGGGGCAGATAATTCACCCCTCCACTTT. It specifies CASTHGADNSPLHF.

This clonotype showed up just a few times. V gene TRBV7-8 combines with J gene TRBJ1-5, with D possibly TRBD1 on 5 matching bases. This CDR3 has 15 amino acids. Germline values: CDR1 SGHVS, CDR2 FQNEAQ. Trimming left V 3 bases short and J 0 bases short, with 9 bases between. CDR3 DNA: TGTGCCAGCAGCTTGACAGAAGATAGCAATCAGCCCCAGCATTTT. Translating gives CASSLTEDSNQPQHF.